This is a list of T cell receptor beta chains from one sample in a study of CD8+CD57+ T cells in acquired aplastic anemia. In TCRdb, the reads were re-called with MiXCR into one record per CDR3 protein. The data contain approximately 160,000 distinct CDR3 sequences, roughly 45% of them singletons. The sequenced sample was sorted CD4+, CD8+, or CD8+CD57+ T cells (not recorded which) from PBMCs. Receptors were obtained from a human donor with aplastic anemia. Each CDR3 is given with its conserved first and last residue. The order of the fields is V gene, J gene, CDR3 protein.

>TRBV7-3|TRBJ1-2
CASSLDGTNYGYTF
>TRBV10-2|TRBJ2-7
CAISSGTGRYEQYF
>TRBV10-2|TRBJ1-1
CATTGTIFNTEAFF
>TRBV2|TRBJ2-5
CASSGGTGMFVTQYF
>TRBV15|TRBJ2-1
CATSRDPAEQFF
>TRBV4-2|TRBJ2-2
CASPTGSGELFF
>TRBV7-6|TRBJ2-3
CASSLGTSFTDTQYF
>TRBV7-6|TRBJ1-1
CASSLDQSPNTEAFF
>TRBV7-9|TRBJ2-7
CASSLAQGAAYEQYF
>TRBV5-4|TRBJ2-7
CASSPGGALVYEQYF
>TRBV7-2|TRBJ2-6
CASSLDTSGVTGANVLTF
>TRBV6-5|TRBJ2-7
CASSSSQQGAREQYF
>TRBV29-1|TRBJ2-5
CSARGGMETQYF
>TRBV6-1|TRBJ1-2
CARGVRQTKSYGYTF
>TRBV6-1|TRBJ1-1
CASPSQGGTEAFF
>TRBV20-1|TRBJ1-2
CSAADPGLPYGYTF
>TRBV2|TRBJ1-6
CASSPDSYNSPLHF
>TRBV19|TRBJ1-4
CASSLIGQGYEKLFF
>TRBV19|TRBJ2-7
CASSIRTESYEQYF
>TRBV7-9|TRBJ2-5
CASSLGKRTQETQYF
>TRBV4-1|TRBJ1-2
CASSRQTNYGYTF
>TRBV19|TRBJ2-1
CASSIRLQEQFF
>TRBV2|TRBJ2-5
CASSPSLAGGGTQYF
>TRBV7-2|TRBJ1-2
CASSPRSSGYTF
>TRBV7-8|TRBJ2-3
CASSAPRADTQYF
>TRBV19|TRBJ2-5
CASQATGTSGETQYF
>TRBV19|TRBJ1-6
CASKKGTYNSPLHF
>TRBV24-1|TRBJ1-2
CATSDDPALEGYTF
>TRBV5-1|TRBJ1-2
CASSKGDNNNGYTF
>TRBV3-1|TRBJ1-6
CASSQPKPRSRAEGSPLHF
>TRBV29-1|TRBJ2-7
CSVGRSSYEQYF
>TRBV19|TRBJ1-2
CASSIEGQGNYGYTF
>TRBV7-2|TRBJ1-2
CASSQGARYGYTF
>TRBV19|TRBJ1-1
CASSHPGQGWTEAFF
>TRBV5-8|TRBJ2-3
CASSSYFTDTQYF
>TRBV11-3|TRBJ2-7
CASSIRRSPDEQYF
>TRBV10-3|TRBJ1-5
CAISESTGDAQPQHF
>TRBV19|TRBJ1-6
CASSRGDRQNSPLHF
>TRBV7-2|TRBJ2-3
CASSSYQGITDTQYF
>TRBV7-6|TRBJ2-2
CASSQTSPGELFF
>TRBV24-1|TRBJ2-1
CATSDLRVSSYNEQFF
>TRBV6-1|TRBJ2-7
CASSVQGPGEQYF
>TRBV25-1|TRBJ2-1
CAQSGTSGQTDEQFF
>TRBV19|TRBJ1-6
CASSIGHNSPLHF
>TRBV7-2|TRBJ1-2
CASSPSRSYGYTF
>TRBV11-1|TRBJ2-7
CASSLGDSGGVKYEQYF
>TRBV7-2|TRBJ2-1
CASSLDPQSGEQFF
>TRBV3-1|TRBJ2-1
CASSQSTNNEQFF
>TRBV12-3/TRBV12-4|TRBJ2-1
CASSLAGGPEGSYNEQFF
>TRBV9|TRBJ1-2
CASSERTGGGYTF
>TRBV20-1|TRBJ2-1
CSANRLAGSYNEQFF
>TRBV10-2|TRBJ2-3
CASSQEAYNEQYF
>TRBV7-2|TRBJ1-5
CASSLGRWEQPQHF
>TRBV10-3|TRBJ2-1
CAISDRGQSSSYNEQFF
>TRBV20-1|TRBJ1-6
CSASPGTGDNSPLHF
>TRBV19|TRBJ2-1
CASSYDRGLSEQFF
>TRBV4-2|TRBJ1-6
CASSQEWANGSPLHF
>TRBV2|TRBJ1-2
CATRVLGYTF